These T cell receptor beta chains were read from a single sample in a study of blood T cell repertoires in COVID-19. TCRdb keeps only in-frame clones here, not all; method: immunoSEQ multiplex PCR. Of more than 250,000 clones listed, nearly 90% are singletons. Sequencing used PBMCs or T cells enriched from blood (not recorded which). The origin of the receptors is a woman aged 25 to 39 who had recovered from COVID-19. Each CDR3 is given with its conserved first and last residue. A D gene is named only where the DNA matches it firmly. The size field is filled for only some rows; it gives once, few, many or a size class.

-	TRBV3-1/TRBV3-2	-	TRBJ2-1	CASSQDQGTTQFF	TGTGCCAGCAGCCAAGATCAAGGGACAACGCAGTTCTTC
-	TRBV6-5	TRBD2	TRBJ2-1	CASTASGASYNEQFF	TGTGCCAGCACCGCTAGCGGGGCCTCCTACAATGAGCAGTTCTTC
-	TRBV7-3	TRBD1	TRBJ1-1	CASSLGQGVEAFF	TGTGCCAGCAGCTTAGGACAGGGTGTTGAAGCTTTCTTT
many	TRBV6-4	-	TRBJ1-1	CASSDGAANTEAFF	TGTGCCAGCAGTGACGGGGCGGCGAACACTGAAGCTTTCTTT
-	TRBV7-2	TRBD1	TRBJ2-7	CASTRGQGWEQYF	TGTGCCAGCACGAGAGGACAGGGGTGGGAGCAGTACTTC
-	TRBV9	TRBD1	TRBJ2-2	CASSAPGQGAAGELFF	TGTGCCAGCAGCGCCCCGGGACAGGGGGCGGCCGGGGAGCTGTTTTTT
-	TRBV19	TRBD1	TRBJ1-2	CASRRTGGNYGYTF	TGTGCCAGTAGGAGGACAGGGGGGAACTATGGCTACACCTTC
few	TRBV29-1	TRBD1	TRBJ2-7	CSVRTGGDEQYF	TGCAGCGTGAGGACAGGGGGCGACGAGCAGTACTTC
-	TRBV27	TRBD2	TRBJ2-1	CASSRLAGNYNEQFF	TGTGCCAGCAGTAGACTAGCGGGGAACTACAATGAGCAGTTCTTC
-	TRBV3-1/TRBV3-2	TRBD1	TRBJ2-2	CASSPLNEGQGFRTGELFF	TGTGCCAGCAGCCCATTAAATGAGGGACAGGGCTTTCGCACCGGGGAGCTGTTTTTT
-	TRBV15	-	TRBJ1-1	CATSTRGQPILNTEAFF	TGTGCCACCAGCACGAGAGGACAGCCCATACTGAACACTGAAGCTTTCTTT
-	TRBV5-1	TRBD1	TRBJ1-1	CASRLGGTGVTEAFF	TGCGCCAGCAGGCTTGGGGGGACAGGGGTAACTGAAGCTTTCTTT
-	TRBV6-5	-	TRBJ1-1	CASSYALRLMNTEAFF	TGTGCCAGCAGTTACGCGCTTCGTCTCATGAACACTGAAGCTTTCTTT
-	TRBV12-5	TRBD1	TRBJ1-2	CASGPDWTGGHTGYGYTF	TGTGCTAGTGGTCCCGACTGGACAGGGGGCCATACTGGCTATGGCTACACCTTC
-	TRBV9	TRBD2	TRBJ2-2	CASSPREGATGELFF	TGTGCCAGCAGCCCCCGGGAGGGAGCCACCGGGGAGCTGTTTTTT
-	TRBV2	-	TRBJ1-6	CASKITEDPLHF	TGTGCCAGCAAAATAACAGAAGATCCCCTCCACTTT
-	TRBV9	TRBD2	TRBJ2-3	CASSPPGGAMTDTQYF	TGTGCCAGCAGCCCCCCGGGGGGGGCCATGACAGATACGCAGTATTTT
-	TRBV5-1	TRBD2	TRBJ2-1	CASSPIGGAGFDEQFF	TGCGCCAGCAGCCCTATCGGGGGGGCCGGGTTTGATGAGCAGTTCTTC
few	TRBV2	TRBD2	TRBJ2-3	CASISGSYTDTQYF	TGTGCCAGCATTAGCGGGAGCTACACAGATACGCAGTATTTT
-	TRBV18	TRBD1	TRBJ2-7	CASSPGQGFSYEQYF	TGTGCCAGCTCACCGGGACAGGGATTCTCCTACGAGCAGTACTTC
-	TRBV6-2/TRBV6-3	TRBD1	TRBJ2-3	CASSRDRVIDTQYF	TGTGCCAGCAGTCGGGACAGGGTCATAGATACGCAGTATTTT
-	TRBV5-1	-	TRBJ1-6	CASSLGQPNSPLHF	TGCGCCAGCAGCTTGGGACAGCCTAATTCACCCCTCCACTTT
-	TRBV7-9	TRBD1	TRBJ1-2	CASSVQGTHGYTF	TGTGCCAGCAGCGTACAGGGGACCCATGGCTACACCTTC
-	TRBV10-1	TRBD2	TRBJ2-1	CASSESSGGLGEQFF	TGCGCCAGCAGTGAGTCGAGCGGGGGGCTTGGTGAGCAGTTCTTC
-	TRBV19	-	TRBJ1-5	CASSIGAGQRLNQPQHF	TGTGCCAGTAGTATAGGAGCCGGACAGAGACTCAATCAGCCCCAGCATTTT
-	TRBV6-1	-	TRBJ1-2	CASSDNPGAGGYTF	TGTGCCAGCAGTGATAACCCAGGGGCTGGTGGCTACACCTTC
-	TRBV2	-	TRBJ1-4	CATNEGGNEKLFF	TGTGCCACCAACGAAGGGGGAAATGAAAAACTGTTTTTT
-	TRBV30	-	TRBJ1-1	CAWSVGRATEAFF	TGTGCCTGGAGTGTGGGCAGGGCGACTGAAGCTTTCTTT
-	TRBV4-1	-	TRBJ1-1	CASSQGPTDTEAFF	TGCGCCAGCAGCCAAGGCCCAACAGACACTGAAGCTTTCTTT
-	TRBV4-1	-	TRBJ1-2	CASSQWAVGYGYTF	TGCGCCAGCAGCCAATGGGCCGTAGGTTATGGCTACACCTTC
-	TRBV5-1	-	TRBJ1-2	CASSLAGMYGYTF	TGCGCCAGCAGCTTGGCGGGGATGTATGGCTACACCTTC
-	TRBV14	-	TRBJ2-2	CASSQVRARELFF	TGTGCCAGCAGCCAAGTGAGGGCACGGGAGCTGTTTTTT
-	TRBV27	-	TRBJ2-3	CASRQRGLPTDTQYF	TGTGCCAGCAGACAACGGGGTCTCCCAACAGATACGCAGTATTTT
-	TRBV19	TRBD1	TRBJ2-7	CASSFTGVAYEQYF	TGTGCCAGTAGTTTCACAGGGGTCGCCTACGAGCAGTACTTC
-	TRBV5-1	-	TRBJ2-2	CASSWTNRDTGELFF	TGCGCCAGCAGCTGGACAAACAGGGATACCGGGGAGCTGTTTTTT
-	TRBV9	TRBD1	TRBJ1-3	CASSKGQGTPGDTIYF	TGTGCCAGCAGCAAGGGACAGGGAACACCGGGAGACACCATATATTTT
-	TRBV16	-	TRBJ2-5	CASSQSSVLVGTQYF	TGTGCCAGCAGCCAATCGAGCGTCCTGGTGGGGACCCAGTACTTC
-	TRBV7-2	-	TRBJ2-7	CASSYSQGSYEQYF	TGTGCCAGCAGCTACTCCCAGGGGTCCTACGAGCAGTACTTC
-	TRBV6-5	-	TRBJ2-1	CASRLGVLTYNEQFF	TGTGCCAGCAGACTCGGGGTGCTAACCTACAATGAGCAGTTCTTC